This passage covers 25 T cell receptor beta chains from one sample sequenced in a study of Graves' ophthalmopathy and Graves' hyperthyroidism. Amplification from RNA transcripts yielded the TCR beta CDR3 regions. Second-round multiplex PCR came after a first-round RT-PCR that employed HTBI primers. A single record per CDR3 protein comes from TCRdb applying MiXCR to the multiplex PCR reads. The table shows about 590,000 distinct CDR3 sequences, with just under 40% occurring only once. Sequenced input: peripheral blood or thyroid tissue (not recorded which). The receptors were gathered from an adult man with Graves' hyperthyroidism.

There are many counts of this clonotype. J is TRBJ2-7 and V is TRBV15; 10 bases line up with TRBD2. This CDR3 is 15 amino acids long. V gave up 5 bases and J gave up 4 bases; unmatched junction bases: 8. CDR1 and CDR2 from the germline V gene are LNHNV and YYDKDF (reference sequence). CDR3 sequence reads: CATSPPSSGRYEQYF. CDR3 sequence (DNA): TGTGCCACCAGCCCCCCGTCTAGCGGGAGATACGAGCAGTACTTC. The full variable domain, completed using reference TRBV15 and TRBJ2-7, is DAMVIQNPRYQVTQFGKPVTLSCSQTLNHNVMYWYQQKSSQAPKLLFHYYDKDFNNEADTPDNFQSRRPNTSFCFLDIRSPGLGDTAMYLCATSPPSSGRYEQYFGPGTRLTVT.

This clonotype was counted at least ten times. V gene TRBV29-1 combines with J gene TRBJ1-2, with unresolved D. V lost 2 bases and J lost 3, with 10 bases in between. This CDR3 has 13 amino acids. CDR1 SQVTM and CDR2 ANQGSEA come from the germline V gene. The CDR3 DNA sequence: TGCAGCGTTGAACGCACACGGGACTATGGCTACACCTTC. Translating gives CSVERTRDYGYTF. Using reference TRBV29-1 and TRBJ1-2 for the parts outside the CDR3, the full variable domain is SAVISQKPSRDICQRGTSLTIQCQVDSQVTMMFWYRQQPGQSLTLIATANQGSEATYESGFVIDKFPISRPNLTFSTLTVSNMSPEDSSIYLCSVERTRDYGYTFGSGTRLTVV.

This rearrangement joins TRBV5-4 to TRBJ2-5, with D possibly matching TRBD1 (5 bases). The CDR3 covers 14 residues. V was shortened by 5 bases and J by 4 bases, with 15 bases between the two germline ends. CDR1 is SGHNT, CDR2 YYREEE, per germline (reference sequence). CDR3 nucleotides: TGTGCCAGCAGTTCGTTAGGGGCGCGAGAGACCCAGTACTTC. It encodes CASSSLGARETQYF.

In this sample, this clonotype turned up many times. The rearrangement links TRBV15 to TRBJ1-3; 7 nucleotides match TRBD1. Germline-derived CDR1 and CDR2 are LNHNV and YYDKDF (reference sequence). The CDR3 has 15 amino acids. Trimming cost V 0 bases and J 8 bases; bases outside gene matches: 7. The CDR3 DNA follows: TGTGCCACCAGCAGAGACCCGTCAGGGGGGGACACCATATATTTT. This gives the protein CATSRDPSGGDTIYF.

This rearrangement joins TRBV15 to TRBJ2-5; D perhaps matches TRBD1 (6 bases). CDR3 length: 16 amino acids. Trimming stripped 7 bases from V and 0 bases from J, with 18 bases between. Looked up from germline, CDR1 is LNHNV and CDR2 is YYDKDF (reference sequence). The CDR3 region is CATTFRSPGDQETQYF. Written as DNA, the CDR3 is TGTGCCACCACATTCCGAAGTCCAGGGGACCAAGAGACCCAGTACTTC.

There are many counts of this clonotype. The rearrangement joins TRBV2 to TRBJ2-7; a weak D match, TRBD2 (6 bases). This CDR3 has 18 residues. V dropped 6 bases and J dropped 6 bases, with 30 bases sitting between them. Looked up from germline, CDR1 is SNHLY and CDR2 is FYNNEI. CDR3 sequence (DNA): TGTGCCAGCAGGAGCCGAGGTTTGTGGGCGGGGTACGTAATCGAGCAGTACTTC. This gives the protein CASRSRGLWAGYVIEQYF.

A few counts support this clonotype. This rearrangement joins TRBV19 to TRBJ1-1, with D uncertain. With 0 bases removed from V and 7 bases from J, the gap between germline ends came to 18 bases. Germline loops: CDR1 LNHDA, CDR2 SQIVND (reference sequence). CDR3 length: 16 residues. In nucleotides, the CDR3 is TGTGCCAGTAGTATAGAAAAAGACTGGAGAGAAAATGAAGCTTTCTTT. Its protein is CASSIEKDWRENEAFF.

This clonotype appeared many times. The chain has TRBV7-9 and TRBJ1-5; no firm D call. Germline assignment: CDR1 SEHNR and CDR2 FQNEAQ (reference sequence). The germline V and J ends were trimmed by 5 bases and 5 bases, with 13 bases remaining between them. The CDR3 is 14 residues long. The CDR3 sequence: CASSPAGYDQPQHF. CDR3 in DNA: TGTGCCAGCAGCCCAGCAGGTTATGATCAGCCCCAGCATTTT.

The genes are TRBV12-5 and TRBJ2-2; 8 nucleotides agree with TRBD1. CDR1 LGHNT and CDR2 FRNRAP come from the germline V gene. V was pared by 2 bases and J by 4 bases, with 3 bases of the junction left unmatched. This CDR3 contains 15 residues. The DNA of the CDR3 is TGTGCTAGTGGTTTGCCGACAGGGGTCACCGGGGAGCTGTTTTTT. The encoded protein is CASGLPTGVTGELFF.

Remarks on this clonotype: One base away lies a much larger clone, so this may be a sequencing read error. The rearrangement joins TRBV12-3 or TRBV12-4 to TRBJ2-5; D may match TRBD1 or TRBD2 (5 bases each). The CDR3 has 14 amino acids. CDR3 residues: CASSLDGDAETQCF. The DNA of the CDR3 is TGTGCCAGCAGTTTAGACGGGGACGCAGAGACCCAGTGCTTC.

Concerning this clonotype itself: Just one base apart from a much larger clone, this may be a read error. The CDR3 carries no conserved terminal phenylalanine or tryptophan, so it likely arises from a read error. This chain links TRBV4-2 with TRBJ2-7; 8 bases are a match to TRBD2. The V gene end was trimmed by 1 base and the J gene end by 7 bases; junction bases not matched to a gene: 9. The V gene's germline CDR1 is LGHNA and CDR2 YNFKEQ. This CDR3 contains 15 residues. The CDR3 region has the DNA TGTGCCAGCAGCCAAGCGGGGCTACGGGGGGGTGAGCAGTACCTC. Residues: CASSQAGLRGGEQYL.

About this clonotype: One base away lies a much larger clone, so this may be a sequencing read error. V usage is TRBV20-1 and J usage is TRBJ1-1; tentative D call: TRBD1 (5 bases). Germline assignment: CDR1 DFQATT and CDR2 SNEGSKA (reference sequence). With 6 bases removed from V and 3 bases from J, the gap between germline ends came to 14 bases. This CDR3 is 13 amino acids long. This chain's CDR3 is CSARDGEDTEAFF. The CDR3 coding sequence is TGCAGTGCCCGGGACGGGGAGGACACTGAAGCTTTCTTT.

The table lists this clonotype with a count of one. The rearrangement uses TRBV7-9 and TRBJ2-7, with no clear D. There are 15 residues in the CDR3. The V gene lost 4 bases and the J gene lost 2 bases, with 15 bases spanning the gap. CDR1 is SEHNR and CDR2 is FQNEAQ in the germline V gene (reference sequence). Here the CDR3 DNA reads TGTGCCAGCAGCTACGACTGGGGTAGGACCTACGAGCAGTACTTC. It yields the protein CASSYDWGRTYEQYF.

The chain joins TRBV19 to TRBJ2-5, with a tentative D call TRBD1 (5 bases). V was cut by 5 bases and J by 5 bases, with 15 bases left in between. Germline V CDR1 and CDR2: LNHDA, SQIVND (reference sequence). CDR3 length: 14 residues. CDR3 region: CASSYRLYWETQYF. The CDR3 nucleotides are TGTGCCAGTAGTTACAGGCTTTATTGGGAGACCCAGTACTTC.

V usage is TRBV29-1 and J usage is TRBJ2-7; D gene unclear. CDR1 is SQVTM, CDR2 ANQGSEA, per germline. V lost 8 bases to trimming and J lost 5 bases, with 16 bases between them. The CDR3 extends over 12 amino acids. CDR3 DNA: TGCAGCTTAGTTGACGGAGACAACGAGCAGTACTTC. Its translation: CSLVDGDNEQYF.

This clonotype was observed many times. V and J are TRBV12-3 or TRBV12-4 and TRBJ1-1; D not resolved. The germline V and J ends were trimmed by 2 bases and 6 bases, with 10 bases remaining between them. This CDR3 has 13 residues. The CDR3 here is CASSLMGIAEAFF. Written as DNA, the CDR3 is TGTGCCAGCAGTTTAATGGGGATCGCTGAAGCTTTCTTT.

The chain is built from TRBV15 and TRBJ2-1; TRBD1 might be the D (6 bases). CDR3 length: 16 amino acids. Trimming cost V 0 bases and J 2 bases, with 11 bases left between them. Germline V gives CDR1 LNHNV, CDR2 YYDKDF (reference sequence). The CDR3 protein is CATSRDRRGPYNEQFF. Written as DNA, the CDR3 is TGTGCCACCAGCAGAGATCGCAGGGGACCCTACAATGAGCAGTTCTTC.

The J gene is TRBJ2-3, the V gene TRBV7-8; 12 bases are shared with TRBD2. The V gene end was trimmed by 3 bases and the J gene end by 0 bases; junction bases not matched to a gene: 4. CDR3 length equals 17 residues. The germline V gene encodes CDR1 SGHVS and CDR2 FQNEAQ. Here the CDR3 DNA reads TGTGCCAGCAGCTTTGGGACTAGCGGGCGTAGCACAGATACGCAGTATTTT. It is translated as CASSFGTSGRSTDTQYF.

The chain has TRBV6-5 and TRBJ2-7, with 12 nucleotides matching TRBD2. The germline gives CDR1 MNHEY, CDR2 SVGAGI. The CDR3 loop spans 15 amino acids. Unmatched junction bases numbered 7, after V lost 3 bases and J lost 7 bases. Written as DNA, the CDR3 is TGTGCCAGCAGTTATAGGGCTAGCGGGAGGGATGAGCAGTACTTC. Amino acids: CASSYRASGRDEQYF.

This clonotype was seen repeatedly, ten times or more. This chain connects TRBV27 to TRBJ1-6, with 7 bases lining up with TRBD1. The CDR3 is 13 residues long. V shed 10 bases, J shed 8 bases, and the junction held 8 bases outside the gene matches. Per the germline V gene, CDR1 is MNHEY and CDR2 is SMNVEV (reference sequence). The chain's CDR3 is CATGGQSHSPLHF. CDR3 DNA: TGTGCCACCGGGGGACAGTCGCATTCACCCCTCCACTTT.

With regard to this clonotype: Since a much larger clone is just one base distant, this may be a read error. The CDR3 is CARSLRPGVTGNTIYF. CDR3 nucleotides: TGTGCCAGAAGCTTAAGGCCAGGGGTTACTGGAAACACCATATATTTT. V usage is TRBV7-8 and J usage is TRBJ1-3; D possibly corresponds to TRBD1 (6 bases). CDR3 length: 16 amino acids. Germline V gene data show CDR1 as SGHVS and CDR2 as FQNEAQ.

The table lists this clonotype with many counts. The V and J genes are TRBV19 and TRBJ1-4; weak D call: TRBD1 (5 bases). Germline loops: CDR1 LNHDA, CDR2 SQIVND (reference sequence). The CDR3 runs to 14 residues. Trimming took off 3 bases at V and 8 bases at J, with 13 bases between the two ends. The CDR3 protein is CASSIGQGGEKLFF. CDR3 bases: TGTGCCAGTAGTATCGGCCAGGGCGGCGAAAAACTGTTTTTT.

The rearrangement uses TRBV7-9 and TRBJ2-3; D is ambiguous. The CDR3 loop spans 12 amino acids. V was trimmed by 3 bases and J by 5 bases, leaving 6 bases between them. Germline CDR1 reads SEHNR; CDR2 reads FQNEAQ (reference sequence). The CDR3 here is CASSFLKDTQYF. DNA for the CDR3: TGTGCCAGCAGCTTTCTCAAAGATACGCAGTATTTT.

This clonotype was detected ten times or more. This chain uses TRBV29-1 with TRBJ2-6, with 7 bases identical to TRBD1. The CDR3 is made up of 15 amino acids. Germline V gene lookup returns CDR1 SQVTM and CDR2 ANQGSEA. Trimming cost V 3 bases and J 0 bases; bases outside gene matches: 2. As DNA, the CDR3 is TGCAGCGTTGAGGGACAGAGCTCTGGGGCCAACGTCCTGACTTTC. Translated: CSVEGQSSGANVLTF.

The chain couples TRBV5-1 to TRBJ1-1; D not certain. Germline V gene sequence: CDR1 SGHRS, CDR2 YFSETQ. The CDR3 is made up of 13 amino acids. Trimming pared 0 bases from V and 6 bases from J, leaving 9 bases between. CDR3 sequence reads: CASSLGQTSEAFF. The DNA of the CDR3 is TGCGCCAGCAGCTTGGGGCAGACCTCTGAAGCTTTCTTT.